A selection of T cell receptor beta chains follows, all from one sample in a study of somatic mutations in cytotoxic T cells in rheumatoid arthritis. Only in-frame clones appear in the TCRdb table, and some are missing; sequencing was by immunoSEQ multiplex PCR. The table records 14,000 or so clones, around 74% of them present only once. Sequencing was performed on CD8+ T cells sorted from blood. The source of these receptors is an adult with rheumatoid arthritis. CDR3s include the opening cysteine and the closing phenylalanine or tryptophan. The D gene is left open where the match is weak. Part of the rows lack a size; the others show once, few, many or a class for expanded clones.

v_gene	j_gene	d_gene	abundance	CDR3nt	CDR3aa
TRBV19	TRBJ1-2	.	.	TGTGCCAGTAGTATAGAAGCAGGACGAGGCTACACCTTC	CASSIEAGRGYTF
TRBV11-2	TRBJ2-5	.	.	TGTGCCAGCAGCGCCTACGGGGGGCCGGAGACCCAGTACTTC	CASSAYGGPETQYF
TRBV28	TRBJ2-2	TRBD2	.	TGTGCCAGCAGCCGGACTAGCGGGGGAATCGGGCTGTTTTTT	CASSRTSGGIGLFF
TRBV5-1	TRBJ2-1	.	.	TGCGCCAGCAGCTTAGGGGGAAATGAGCAGTTCTTC	CASSLGGNEQFF
TRBV9	TRBJ2-7	.	.	TGTGCCAGGACTCCGGGGGAGCAGTACTTC	CARTPGEQYF
TRBV5-1	TRBJ1-1	TRBD1	.	TGCGCCAGCAGCCGGATGAGCCGAAGGGGGCCGCACACTGAAGCTTTCTTT	CASSRMSRRGPHTEAFF
TRBV7-2	TRBJ1-2	.	once	TGTGCCAGCAGTCCCATGGGGGGTGACTATGGCTACACCTTC	CASSPMGGDYGYTF
TRBV27	TRBJ1-6	TRBD1	.	TGTGCCAGCAGTCCTGGGGGGACAGGCTTTACACCCCTCCACTTT	CASSPGGTGFTPLHF
TRBV2	TRBJ1-2	.	.	TGTGCCAGCAGTGAATACGGACCAGTCTATGGCTACACCTTC	CASSEYGPVYGYTF
TRBV5-4	TRBJ2-1	.	.	TGTGCCAGCAGCTTAACCATCAATGAGCAGTTCTTC	CASSLTINEQFF
TRBV7-9	TRBJ1-1	.	few	TGTGCCAGCAGTCTCCGGGCGGGAAGGAACACTGAAGCTTTCTTT	CASSLRAGRNTEAFF
TRBV5-1	TRBJ2-1	.	.	TGCGCCAGCAGCACAAGGGACATGCCACGCCACAATGAGCAGTTCTTC	CASSTRDMPRHNEQFF
TRBV9	TRBJ2-7	.	few	TGTGCCAGCAGCGGCGACTCCTACGAGCAGTACTTC	CASSGDSYEQYF
TRBV2	TRBJ2-1	.	.	TGTGCCAGCACTGGACAAAACTACAATGAGCAGTTCTTC	CASTGQNYNEQFF
TRBV7-7	TRBJ2-2	TRBD1	once	TGTGCCAGCAGCTTAGAGGCAGGGGGCACCGGGGAGCTGTTTTTT	CASSLEAGGTGELFF
TRBV27	TRBJ1-1	.	.	TGTGCCAGCAGTCCTCGGGGGGGAGGGAACACTGAAGCTTTCTTT	CASSPRGGGNTEAFF
TRBV6-1	TRBJ1-1	.	.	TGTGCCAGCAGTGAAGCGCGATTAGGGGAATCCCGAGCTTTCTTT	CASSEARLGESRAFF
TRBV19	TRBJ2-3	TRBD1	.	TGTGCCAGTAATGACAGGGGGTACGCAGATACGCAGTATTTT	CASNDRGYADTQYF
TRBV29-1	TRBJ2-1	.	.	TGCAGCGGGGAATTGGCTCCAGATTACAATGAGCAGTTCTTC	CSGELAPDYNEQFF
TRBV7-9	TRBJ1-1	.	.	TGTGCCAGCAGCGCATGGAACACTGAAGCTTTCTTT	CASSAWNTEAFF
TRBV4-2	TRBJ2-5	.	once	TGTGCCAGCAGCCAAGGTTCGGGACAAGAGACCCAGTACTTC	CASSQGSGQETQYF
TRBV9	TRBJ1-4	.	.	TGTGCCAGCAGCCCCCGGTCAGGCCCTAATGAAAAACTGTTTTTT	CASSPRSGPNEKLFF
TRBV16	TRBJ2-7	.	.	TGTGCCAGCAGCCAATCGCCCAGGGGTGACTACGAGCAGTACTTC	CASSQSPRGDYEQYF
TRBV7-9	TRBJ2-1	.	.	TGTGCCAGCAGCTCAACCTGGGGGGCAGCCTATAGCTCCTACAATGAGCAGTTCTTC	CASSSTWGAAYSSYNEQFF
TRBV27	TRBJ1-4	.	.	TGTGCCAGCAGTCCTGGGCCAGGACAGTGGCGCGGTAATGAAAAACTGTTTTTT	CASSPGPGQWRGNEKLFF
TRBV7-7	TRBJ2-2	.	.	TGTGCCAGCAGCTTACTATTGGCGGGTTCGAACACCGGGGAGCTGTTTTTT	CASSLLLAGSNTGELFF
TRBV11-2	TRBJ2-3	.	.	TGTGCCAGCAGCTTAGAATCCCCCACAGATACGCAGTATTTT	CASSLESPTDTQYF
TRBV27	TRBJ1-3	TRBD1	few	TGTGCCAGCAGCCTTAGGGGGCTTGGAAACACCATATATTTT	CASSLRGLGNTIYF
TRBV29-1	TRBJ1-3	TRBD1	.	TGCAGCGTTGGGACAGGGAGGTTTGGAAACACCATATATTTT	CSVGTGRFGNTIYF
TRBV4-1	TRBJ2-7	.	.	TGCGCCAGCAGCCAACCAAGCCAGGGGAACCACGAGCAGTACTTC	CASSQPSQGNHEQYF
TRBV15	TRBJ1-5	.	.	TGTGCCACCAGCAGAGATAGGGGCCAGGGTCAGCCCCAGCATTTT	CATSRDRGQGQPQHF
TRBV27	TRBJ1-1	.	once	TGTGCCATCACCCCCGGCAGCCCGTCCACTGAAGCTTTCTTT	CAITPGSPSTEAFF
TRBV6-6	TRBJ2-5	TRBD2	.	TGTGCCAGCGGGGCTAGCGGCCCACTGGGGGAGACCCAGTACTTC	CASGASGPLGETQYF
TRBV7-2	TRBJ2-5	.	.	TGTGCCACATTTCGGGGCGAAGCGGAGACCCAGTACTTC	CATFRGEAETQYF
TRBV4-1	TRBJ1-1	.	.	TGCGCCAGCAGCCAACAGGGCTCGGCCACTGAAGCTTTCTTT	CASSQQGSATEAFF
TRBV4-1	TRBJ1-5	TRBD1	.	TGCGCCAGCAGCCTTGGGGGACAGGGAACTCAGCCCCAGCATTTT	CASSLGGQGTQPQHF